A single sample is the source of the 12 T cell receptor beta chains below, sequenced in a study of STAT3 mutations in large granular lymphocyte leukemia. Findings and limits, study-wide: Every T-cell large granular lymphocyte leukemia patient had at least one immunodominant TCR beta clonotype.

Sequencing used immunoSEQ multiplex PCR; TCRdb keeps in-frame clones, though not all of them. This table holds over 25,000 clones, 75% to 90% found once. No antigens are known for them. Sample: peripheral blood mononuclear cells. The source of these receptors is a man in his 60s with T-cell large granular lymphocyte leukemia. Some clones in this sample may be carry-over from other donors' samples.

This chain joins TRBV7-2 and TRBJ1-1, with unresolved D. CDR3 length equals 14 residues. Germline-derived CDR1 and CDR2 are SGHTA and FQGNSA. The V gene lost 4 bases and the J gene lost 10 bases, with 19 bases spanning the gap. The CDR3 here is CASSSYTDPVRAFF. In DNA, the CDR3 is TGTGCCAGCAGCTCATACACGGACCCAGTCCGAGCTTTCTTT. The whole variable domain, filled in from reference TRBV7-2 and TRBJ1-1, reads GAGVSQSPSNKVTEKGKDVELRCDPISGHTALYWYRQSLGQGLEFLIYFQGNSAPDKSGLPSDRFSAERTGGSVSTLTIQRTQQEDSAVYLCASSSYTDPVRAFFGQGTRLTVV.

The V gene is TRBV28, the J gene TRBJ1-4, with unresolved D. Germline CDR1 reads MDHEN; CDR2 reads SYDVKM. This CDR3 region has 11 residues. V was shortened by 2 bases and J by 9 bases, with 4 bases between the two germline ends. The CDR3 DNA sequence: TGTGCCAGCAGTTTAAATCAAAAACTGTTTTTT. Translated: CASSLNQKLFF.

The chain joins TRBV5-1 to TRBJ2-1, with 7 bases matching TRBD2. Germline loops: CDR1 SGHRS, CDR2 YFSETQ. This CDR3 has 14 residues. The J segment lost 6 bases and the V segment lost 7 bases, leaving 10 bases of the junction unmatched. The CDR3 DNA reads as TGCGCCAGCGGCGGGGGAGCGGCTCCCAATGAGCAGTTCTTC. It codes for CASGGGAAPNEQFF.

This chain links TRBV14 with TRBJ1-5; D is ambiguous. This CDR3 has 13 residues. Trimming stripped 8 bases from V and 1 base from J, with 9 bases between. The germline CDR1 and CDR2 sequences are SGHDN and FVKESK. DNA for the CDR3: TGTGCCAGCTGGGAAGGGAGCAATCAGCCCCAGCATTTT. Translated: CASWEGSNQPQHF.

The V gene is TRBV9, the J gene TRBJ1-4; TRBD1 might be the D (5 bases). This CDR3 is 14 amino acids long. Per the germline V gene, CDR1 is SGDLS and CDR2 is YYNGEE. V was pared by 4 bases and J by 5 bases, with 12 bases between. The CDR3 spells CASSTRRGNEKLFF. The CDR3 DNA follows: TGTGCCAGCAGCACCCGGAGGGGAAATGAAAAACTGTTTTTT.

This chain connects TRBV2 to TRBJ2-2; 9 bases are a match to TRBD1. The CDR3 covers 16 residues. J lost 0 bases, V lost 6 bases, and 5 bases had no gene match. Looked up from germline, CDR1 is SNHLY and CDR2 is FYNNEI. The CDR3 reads CASRARTGANTGELFF. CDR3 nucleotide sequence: TGTGCCAGCAGAGCTCGGACAGGGGCGAACACCGGGGAGCTGTTTTTT. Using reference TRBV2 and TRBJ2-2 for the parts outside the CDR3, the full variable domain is EPEVTQTPSHQVTQMGQEVILRCVPISNHLYFYWYRQILGQKVEFLVSFYNNEISEKSEIFDDQFSVERPDGSNFTLKIRSTKLEDSAMYFCASRARTGANTGELFFGEGSRLTVL.

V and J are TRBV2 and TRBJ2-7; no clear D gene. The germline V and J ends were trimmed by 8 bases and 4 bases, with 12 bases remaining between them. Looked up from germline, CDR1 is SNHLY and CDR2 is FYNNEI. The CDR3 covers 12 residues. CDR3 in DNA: TGTGCCAGCGGCAGTAAGCAGTACGAGCAGTACTTC. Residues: CASGSKQYEQYF.

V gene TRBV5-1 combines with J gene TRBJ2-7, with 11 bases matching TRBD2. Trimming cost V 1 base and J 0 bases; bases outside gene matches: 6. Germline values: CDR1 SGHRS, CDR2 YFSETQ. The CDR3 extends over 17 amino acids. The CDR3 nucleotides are TGCGCCAGCAGCTTGCTGACTAGCGGGGTAAGCTCCTACGAGCAGTACTTC. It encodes CASSLLTSGVSSYEQYF. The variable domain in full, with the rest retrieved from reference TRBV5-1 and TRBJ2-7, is KAGVTQTPRYLIKTRGQQVTLSCSPISGHRSVSWYQQTPGQGLQFLFEYFSETQRNKGNFPGRFSGRQFSNSRSEMNVSTLELGDSALYLCASSLLTSGVSSYEQYFGPGTRLTVT.

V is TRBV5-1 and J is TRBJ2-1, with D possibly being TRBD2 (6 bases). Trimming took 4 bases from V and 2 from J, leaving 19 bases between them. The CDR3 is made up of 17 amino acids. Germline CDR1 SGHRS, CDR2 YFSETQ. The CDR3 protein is CASSPRASDTTYNEQFF. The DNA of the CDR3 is TGCGCCAGCAGCCCTCGGGCTAGCGACACAACCTACAATGAGCAGTTCTTC.

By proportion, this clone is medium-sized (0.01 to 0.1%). CDR3 nucleotide sequence: TGCGCCAGCAGCTTAACGGGTGGTAGCTCTGGAAACACCATATATTTT. Protein sequence: CASSLTGGSSGNTIYF. The chain uses TRBV5-1 and TRBJ1-3; D unclear. Germline CDR1 reads SGHRS; CDR2 reads YFSETQ. There are 16 residues in the CDR3. V gave up 2 bases and J gave up 0 bases, with 12 bases separating them.

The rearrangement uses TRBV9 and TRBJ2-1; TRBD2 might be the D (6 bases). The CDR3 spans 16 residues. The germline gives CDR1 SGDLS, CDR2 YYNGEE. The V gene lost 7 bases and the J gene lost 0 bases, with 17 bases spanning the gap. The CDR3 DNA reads TGTGCCAGCGCCCTCGGGGGAGGCATCTCCTACAATGAGCAGTTCTTC. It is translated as CASALGGGISYNEQFF. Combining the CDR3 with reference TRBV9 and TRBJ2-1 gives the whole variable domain DSGVTQTPKHLITATGQRVTLRCSPRSGDLSVYWYQQSLDQGLQFLIQYYNGEERAKGNILERFSAQQFPDLHSELNLSSLELGDSALYFCASALGGGISYNEQFFGPGTRLTVL.

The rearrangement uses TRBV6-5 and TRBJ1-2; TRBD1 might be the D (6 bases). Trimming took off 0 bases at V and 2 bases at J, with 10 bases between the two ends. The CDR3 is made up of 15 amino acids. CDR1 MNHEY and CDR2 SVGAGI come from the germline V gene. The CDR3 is CASSYSWGANYGYTF. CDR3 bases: TGTGCCAGCAGTTACTCGTGGGGGGCGAACTATGGCTACACCTTC.